These 27 T cell receptor beta chains were all obtained from the same sample, sequenced in a study of T cell responses to AZD1222 COVID-19 vaccine. Assay: immunoSEQ multiplex PCR; the TCRdb copy retains only in-frame clones and omits some. This sample has 150,000 to 200,000 clones; approximately 92% occur once, and the top ten carry 1% to 1.5%. The specimen comprised peripheral blood, sampled on day 0 of AZD1222 vaccination. All receptors derive from an adult in good health.

The J gene is TRBJ2-5, the V gene TRBV10-3; D ambiguous. The germline CDR1 and CDR2 sequences are ENHRY and SYGVKD. The CDR3 length is 14 residues. V was cut by 6 bases and J by 2 bases, with 13 bases left in between. CDR3 sequence (DNA): TGTGCCATCAGGGCAGATAGAACTCAAGAGACCCAGTACTTC. Residues: CAIRADRTQETQYF.

This chain uses TRBV6-5 with TRBJ1-1; D is perhaps TRBD1 (6 bases). V was cut by 1 base and J by 4 bases, with 10 bases left in between. This CDR3 has 14 residues. Per the germline V gene, CDR1 is MNHEY and CDR2 is SVGAGI. CDR3 nucleotides: TGTGCCAGCAGTTACTTGGGGGGGCCCACTGAAGCTTTCTTT. It yields the protein CASSYLGGPTEAFF.

This chain links TRBV30 with TRBJ2-1; maybe TRBD1 (5 bases). Between the trimmed V and J ends, which lost 2 bases and 0 bases, there was a span of 8 bases. CDR3 size: 14 residues. The germline V gene has CDR1 GTSNPN and CDR2 SVGIG (reference sequence). Written as DNA, the CDR3 is TGTGCCTGGAGTAGGGGAATCTCCTACAATGAGCAGTTCTTC. Its protein product is CAWSRGISYNEQFF.

This clone was recorded once. This chain uses TRBV9 with TRBJ2-2; TRBD1 might be the D (6 bases). Deletions cut 4 bases from V and 0 bases from J, with 10 bases between. This CDR3 is built from 15 residues. Germline loops: CDR1 SGDLS, CDR2 YYNGEE. Written as DNA, the CDR3 is TGTGCCAGCAGCCTCGACAGGACGAACACCGGGGAGCTGTTTTTT. Protein product: CASSLDRTNTGELFF. The full variable domain, with the rest looked up from reference TRBV9 and TRBJ2-2, is DSGVTQTPKHLITATGQRVTLRCSPRSGDLSVYWYQQSLDQGLQFLIQYYNGEERAKGNILERFSAQQFPDLHSELNLSSLELGDSALYFCASSLDRTNTGELFFGEGSRLTVL.

The chain links TRBV19 to TRBJ2-1; D may be TRBD1 (5 bases). CDR1 is LNHDA and CDR2 is SQIVND in the germline V gene (reference sequence). The CDR3 consists of 12 residues. Trimming removed 5 bases from V and 3 bases from J, with 5 bases in between. This chain's CDR3 is CASSDSYNEQFF. The CDR3 DNA follows: TGTGCCAGTAGTGACAGCTACAATGAGCAGTTCTTC.

The rearrangement joins TRBV15 to TRBJ1-6; D is possibly TRBD1 (6 bases). V lost 4 bases, J lost 8 bases, and 15 bases lay in between. Looked up from germline, CDR1 is LNHNV and CDR2 is YYDKDF (reference sequence). The length of the CDR3 is 15 residues. CDR3 in amino acids: CATSKSGVAHSPLHF. The CDR3 DNA sequence: TGTGCCACCAGCAAATCAGGGGTTGCTCATTCACCCCTCCACTTT.

The CDR3 coding sequence is TGTGCCAGTGCCCCGTGGAAAACCTCCTACGAGCAGTACTTC. Protein sequence: CASAPWKTSYEQYF. The chain carries TRBV19 and TRBJ2-7; D unresolved. CDR3 length equals 14 residues. The germline V gene has CDR1 LNHDA and CDR2 SQIVND (reference sequence). V was shortened by 8 bases and J by 0 bases, with 14 bases between the two germline ends.

In nucleotides, the CDR3 is TGTGCCAGCAGCTTGGTAAGATTGGCGGGGGGGCCTTTCTACAATGAGCAGTTCTTC. Residues: CASSLVRLAGGPFYNEQFF. The V call is TRBV5-6, the J call TRBJ2-1; 9 nucleotides line up with TRBD2. Per germline, CDR1 SGHDT and CDR2 YYEEEE. The length of the CDR3 is 19 residues. J lost 3 bases, V lost 0 bases, and 13 bases had no gene match.

This clone is a singleton in its sample. The J gene is TRBJ2-5, the V gene TRBV5-1, with 8 bases identical to TRBD1. The J segment lost 1 base and the V segment lost 4 bases, leaving 9 bases of the junction unmatched. Germline V gene sequence: CDR1 SGHRS, CDR2 YFSETQ. This CDR3 is 16 amino acids long. The CDR3 coding sequence is TGCGCCAGCAGCACCGGACAGGGAGGATTCCAAGAGACCCAGTACTTC. It is translated as CASSTGQGGFQETQYF.

J is TRBJ2-7 and V is TRBV2; D assignment may be TRBD1 or TRBD2 (5 bases each). Looked up from germline, CDR1 is SNHLY and CDR2 is FYNNEI. The length of the CDR3 is 13 residues. V was clipped by 7 bases and J by 5 bases, with 15 bases between them. CDR3 sequence reads: CASNRGVWNEQYF. The CDR3 DNA sequence: TGTGCCAGCAATAGAGGGGTATGGAACGAGCAGTACTTC.

The chain uses TRBV27 and TRBJ1-2; D is ambiguous. The germline gives CDR1 MNHEY, CDR2 SMNVEV (reference sequence). Between the trimmed V and J ends, which lost 6 bases and 0 bases, there was a span of 11 bases. The CDR3 is 14 residues long. DNA of the CDR3: TGTGCCAGCAGATTGGGCCAGGCTAACTATGGCTACACCTTC. This codes for CASRLGQANYGYTF.

V usage is TRBV5-6 and J usage is TRBJ2-7, with D possibly being TRBD2 (7 bases). V lost 4 bases and J 4 bases, leaving 18 bases between the germline ends. The CDR3 covers 15 residues. The germline V gene encodes CDR1 SGHDT and CDR2 YYEEEE. CDR3 amino acids: CASSGRGSGQYEQYF. Here the CDR3 DNA reads TGTGCCAGCAGCGGGAGGGGGTCAGGGCAGTACGAGCAGTACTTC.

This chain links TRBV27 with TRBJ2-7, with 10 positions matching TRBD2. Losses at the gene ends were 4 bases for V and 6 bases for J; bases not matched to a gene: 9. Germline lookup yields CDR1 MNHEY and CDR2 SMNVEV (reference sequence). This CDR3 comprises 15 residues. The CDR3 loop is CASSSLERGGFEQYF. CDR3 bases: TGTGCCAGCAGTTCCCTTGAGCGGGGGGGCTTCGAGCAGTACTTC.

The rearrangement uses TRBV14 and TRBJ2-1, with a possible D match to TRBD1 (7 bases). Germline assignment: CDR1 SGHDN and CDR2 FVKESK. The V end lost 4 bases, the J end lost 4 bases, and 11 bases lay between the germline ends. The CDR3 sequence is 14 residues long. The CDR3 reads CASSRPGGYNEQFF. The CDR3 nucleotides are TGTGCCAGCAGCCGGCCAGGGGGGTACAATGAGCAGTTCTTC.

DNA for the CDR3: TGCAGTGCTACACCAACCTACGAGCAGTACTTC. It translates to CSATPTYEQYF. The J gene is TRBJ2-7, the V gene TRBV20-1; no reliable D call. From germline, CDR1 is DFQATT and CDR2 SNEGSKA (reference sequence). The ends were cut back, 4 bases at V and 2 bases at J, with 6 bases in the middle. CDR3 length: 11 amino acids.

The CDR3 spells CASSNPGLRTLHF. DNA for the CDR3: TGTGCCAGCAGTAATCCGGGCCTAAGGACCCTCCACTTT. The chain uses TRBV6-5 and TRBJ1-6, with D unresolved. V gave up 5 bases and J gave up 14 bases, with 16 bases separating them. The CDR3 consists of 13 residues. In germline, CDR1 is MNHEY, CDR2 SVGAGI.

The table lists this clone with a count of one. The V gene is TRBV3-1 (or the pseudogene TRBV3-2), the J gene TRBJ1-3, with D uncertain. There are 12 residues in the CDR3. The germline gives CDR1 LGHDT, CDR2 YNNKEL (reference sequence). Trimming removed 1 base from V and 7 bases from J, with 5 bases in between. In nucleotides, the CDR3 is TGTGCCAGCAGCCAAGGGGATAACACCATATATTTT. This sequence encodes CASSQGDNTIYF.

The rearrangement links TRBV9 to TRBJ2-1; TRBD2 might be the D (6 bases). Germline V gene lookup returns CDR1 SGDLS and CDR2 YYNGEE. The CDR3 consists of 15 residues. V shed 4 bases and J shed 5 bases, with 16 bases lying between them. The CDR3 region has the DNA TGTGCCAGCAGCCTCCCGGGACTTCAAGACAATGAGCAGTTCTTC. Translated, it gives CASSLPGLQDNEQFF.

This clone is a singleton in its sample. For the CDR3, the DNA is TGCGCCAGCAGCGAGTCTCCGGACAGGGTAGCCACTGAAGCTTTCTTT. Translating gives CASSESPDRVATEAFF. The V call is TRBV5-1, the J call TRBJ1-1; TRBD1 aligns across 8 bases. The germline V gene has CDR1 SGHRS and CDR2 YFSETQ. The V and J ends lost 4 bases and 4 bases, in that order; junction bases with no gene match: 12. This CDR3 spans 16 amino acids.

The chain uses TRBV6-5 and TRBJ1-4; 11 nucleotides align to TRBD1. The CDR3 is made up of 14 amino acids. V lost 6 bases, J lost 8 bases, and 5 bases stayed unmatched. The germline V gene encodes CDR1 MNHEY and CDR2 SVGAGI. The CDR3 bases are TGTGCCAGCAGCCCGGACAGGGGGCGGGAAAAACTGTTTTTT. Protein: CASSPDRGREKLFF.

In its sample, this clone was seen once. The chain couples TRBV7-2 to TRBJ2-6; D is undetermined. The CDR3 loop spans 17 amino acids. Germline lookup yields CDR1 SGHTA and CDR2 FQGNSA. V lost 5 bases, J lost 0 bases, and 14 bases lay in between. CDR3 sequence (DNA): TGTGCCAGCAGCCAAGGCCGGGTCGGCTCTGGGGCCAACGTCCTGACTTTC. The encoded protein is CASSQGRVGSGANVLTF.

V usage is TRBV5-1 and J usage is TRBJ1-3, with D unresolved. V dropped 0 bases and J dropped 2 bases, with 9 bases sitting between them. The CDR3 is 15 amino acids. CDR1 is SGHRS, CDR2 YFSETQ, per germline. In DNA, the CDR3 is TGCGCCAGCAGCTTGGAGGCGGTTACTGGAAACACCATATATTTT. Its protein is CASSLEAVTGNTIYF.

The chain is built from TRBV19 and TRBJ1-3; D remains ambiguous. Germline V gene lookup returns CDR1 LNHDA and CDR2 SQIVND (reference sequence). This CDR3 region has 12 residues. The V end lost 6 bases, the J end lost 4 bases, and 7 bases lay between the germline ends. The CDR3 coding sequence is TGTGCCAGTAGCCCCCAGGGAAACACCATATATTTT. Amino acid sequence: CASSPQGNTIYF.

The gene calls are TRBV29-1 and TRBJ2-2; D not certain. The V gene lost 5 bases and the J gene lost 2 bases, with 12 bases spanning the gap. CDR3 size: 14 residues. Germline-derived CDR1 and CDR2 are SQVTM and ANQGSEA. Here the CDR3 reads CSVRPQHNTGELFF. CDR3 coding DNA: TGCAGCGTTCGCCCACAGCATAACACCGGGGAGCTGTTTTTT.

The gene calls are TRBV19 and TRBJ1-1, with D unclear. Germline V gene data show CDR1 as LNHDA and CDR2 as SQIVND (reference sequence). The V and J ends lost 3 bases and 7 bases respectively, with 6 bases between them. This CDR3 is built from 11 residues. The CDR3 nucleotides are TGTGCCAGTAGTATTGTGGGTGAAGCTTTCTTT. Translated: CASSIVGEAFF. Complete variable domain (other parts from reference TRBV19 and TRBJ1-1): DGGITQSPKYLFRKEGQNVTLSCEQNLNHDAMYWYRQDPGQGLRLIYYSQIVNDFQKGDIAEGYSVSREKKESFPLTVTSAQKNPTAFYLCASSIVGEAFFGQGTRLTVV.

This chain uses TRBV12-3 or TRBV12-4 with TRBJ1-2; TRBD1 might be the D (6 bases). Deletions cut 4 bases from V and 3 bases from J, with 6 bases between. The CDR3 has 12 residues. The CDR3 here is CASSWTDYGYTF. The DNA for the CDR3 is TGTGCCAGCAGTTGGACAGACTATGGCTACACCTTC.

The chain couples TRBV6-5 to TRBJ1-2; no clear D gene. Trimming pared 4 bases from V and 4 bases from J, leaving 13 bases between. The CDR3 spans 14 residues. Germline CDR1 is MNHEY and CDR2 is SVGAGI. The CDR3 nucleotides are TGTGCCAGCAGTTTCTTGAGCACTGGCTATGGCTACACCTTC. This sequence encodes CASSFLSTGYGYTF.